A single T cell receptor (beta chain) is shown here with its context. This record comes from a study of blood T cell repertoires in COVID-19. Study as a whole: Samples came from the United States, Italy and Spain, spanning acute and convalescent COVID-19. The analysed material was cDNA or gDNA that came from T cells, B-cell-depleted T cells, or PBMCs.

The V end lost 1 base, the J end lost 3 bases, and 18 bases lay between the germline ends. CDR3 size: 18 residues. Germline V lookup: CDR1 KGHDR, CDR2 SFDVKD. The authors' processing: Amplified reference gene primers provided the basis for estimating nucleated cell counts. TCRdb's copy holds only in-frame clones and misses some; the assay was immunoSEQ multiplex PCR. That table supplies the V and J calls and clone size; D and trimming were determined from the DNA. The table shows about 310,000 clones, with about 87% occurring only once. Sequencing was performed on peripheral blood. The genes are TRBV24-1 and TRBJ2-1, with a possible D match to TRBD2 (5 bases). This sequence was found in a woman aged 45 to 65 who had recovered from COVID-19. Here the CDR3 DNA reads TGTGCCACCAGTGATTTAGCAGGCCGGACGGCGGGCTACAATGAGCAGTTCTTC. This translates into CATSDLAGRTAGYNEQFF.